This T cell receptor beta chain is from a study of coeliac disease. The CDR3 totals 17 residues. Germline V gene lookup returns CDR1 SGDLS and CDR2 YYNGEE. Germline trimming cut 2 bases from V and 6 bases from J; bases unmatched to any gene: 11. Only in-frame clones appear in the TCRdb table, and some are missing; sequencing was by immunoSEQ multiplex PCR. This table has around 6,700 clones, approximately 72% appearing once. Sequenced sample: lamina propria lymphocytes from the gut. V usage is TRBV9 and J usage is TRBJ1-2; 12 bases align to TRBD1. This sequence originates from a man in his fifties or sixties with active celiac disease. The CDR3 sequence is CASSVSGTGGYGDGYTF. The CDR3, as DNA: TGTGCCAGCAGCGTTTCCGGGACAGGGGGCTACGGGGATGGCTACACCTTC.